This T cell receptor beta chain was documented in a study of blood T cell repertoires in COVID-19. On the study more broadly: Specimens from acute and convalescent COVID-19 originated in the United States, Italy and Spain. Nucleic acid was either cDNA or gDNA, and it came from T cells, B-cell-depleted T cells, or PBMCs.

Study processing details: Estimates of nucleated cell counts were drawn from the amplification of reference gene primers. The protocol was immunoSEQ multiplex PCR, while the TCRdb copy is restricted to in-frame clones and leaves out a portion. For V, J and clone size, that table is used; D and trimming come from the DNA. Of 400,000 to 450,000 clones in the sample, about 90% were seen once. Seattle's enrolled individuals joined amid active infection and were then monitored longitudinally. Trimming left V 8 bases short and J 4 bases short, with 9 bases between. Germline V gene data show CDR1 as SNHLY and CDR2 as FYNNEI. The CDR3 consists of 11 residues.

This rearrangement joins TRBV2 to TRBJ2-7, with D perhaps TRBD2 (6 bases). Sequences were obtained from peripheral blood. This receptor was identified in a man between 18 and 29 years old with COVID-19, enrolled during active disease. CDR3 sequence: CASRTMYEQYF. CDR3 nucleotides: TGTGCCAGCCGGACTATGTACGAGCAGTACTTC. The complete variable domain, with remaining parts taken from reference TRBV2 and TRBJ2-7, reads EPEVTQTPSHQVTQMGQEVILRCVPISNHLYFYWYRQILGQKVEFLVSFYNNEISEKSEIFDDQFSVERPDGSNFTLKIRSTKLEDSAMYFCASRTMYEQYFGPGTRLTVT.